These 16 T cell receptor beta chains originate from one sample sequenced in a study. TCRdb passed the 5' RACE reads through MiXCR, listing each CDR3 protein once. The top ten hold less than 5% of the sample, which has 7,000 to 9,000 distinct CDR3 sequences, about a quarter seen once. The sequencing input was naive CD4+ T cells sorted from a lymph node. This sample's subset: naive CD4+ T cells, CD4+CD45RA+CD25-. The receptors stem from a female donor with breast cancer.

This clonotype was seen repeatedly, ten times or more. The CDR3 reads CASSLTSSGTSGPGYNEQFF. Written as DNA, the CDR3 is TGTGCCAGCAGCTTAACCAGCTCCGGGACTAGCGGCCCTGGCTACAATGAGCAGTTCTTC. The rearrangement uses TRBV7-6 and TRBJ2-1, with 11 nucleotides matching TRBD2. The germline V gene has CDR1 SGHVS and CDR2 FNYEAQ. The CDR3 has 20 amino acids. After removal of 2 bases from V and 3 bases from J, the junction contained 15 bases not matched to a gene.

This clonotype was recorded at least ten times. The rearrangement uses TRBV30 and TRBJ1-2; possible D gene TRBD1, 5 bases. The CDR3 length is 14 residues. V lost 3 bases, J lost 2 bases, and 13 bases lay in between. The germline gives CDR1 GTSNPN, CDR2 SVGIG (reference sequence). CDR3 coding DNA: TGTGCCTGGAGCCTGACAGTACCAAACTATGGCTACACCTTC. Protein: CAWSLTVPNYGYTF.

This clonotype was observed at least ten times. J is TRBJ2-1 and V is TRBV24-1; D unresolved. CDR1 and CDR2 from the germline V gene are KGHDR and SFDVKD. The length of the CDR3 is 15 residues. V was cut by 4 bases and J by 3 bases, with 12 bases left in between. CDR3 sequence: CATSDRIEHYNEQFF. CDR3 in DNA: TGTGCCACCAGTGACCGGATCGAGCACTACAATGAGCAGTTCTTC.

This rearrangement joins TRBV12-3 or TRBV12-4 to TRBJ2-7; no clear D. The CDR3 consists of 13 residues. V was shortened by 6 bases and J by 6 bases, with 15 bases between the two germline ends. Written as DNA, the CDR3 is TGTGCCAGCAGCCACCCGAGTCTGAGCGAGCAGTACTTC. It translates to CASSHPSLSEQYF.

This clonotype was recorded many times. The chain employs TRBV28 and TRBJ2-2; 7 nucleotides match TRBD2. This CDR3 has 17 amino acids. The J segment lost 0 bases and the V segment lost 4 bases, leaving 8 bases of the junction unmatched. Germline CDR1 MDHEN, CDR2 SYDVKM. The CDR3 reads CASSSWGGLANTGELFF. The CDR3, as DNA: TGTGCCAGCAGTTCTTGGGGGGGACTCGCGAACACCGGGGAGCTGTTTTTT.

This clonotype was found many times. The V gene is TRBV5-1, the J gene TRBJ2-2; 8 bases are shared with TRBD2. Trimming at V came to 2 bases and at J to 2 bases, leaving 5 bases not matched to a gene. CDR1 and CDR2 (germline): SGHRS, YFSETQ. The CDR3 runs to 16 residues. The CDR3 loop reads CASSLTTSGNTGELFF. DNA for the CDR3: TGCGCCAGCAGCTTAACCACTAGCGGAAACACCGGGGAGCTGTTTTTT.

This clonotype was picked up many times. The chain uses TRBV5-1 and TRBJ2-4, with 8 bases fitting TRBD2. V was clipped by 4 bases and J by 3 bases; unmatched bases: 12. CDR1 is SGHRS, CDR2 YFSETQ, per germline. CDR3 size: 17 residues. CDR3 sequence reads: CASSPGLGGAVKNIQYF. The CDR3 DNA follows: TGCGCCAGCAGCCCGGGACTAGGGGGAGCGGTCAAAAACATTCAGTACTTC.

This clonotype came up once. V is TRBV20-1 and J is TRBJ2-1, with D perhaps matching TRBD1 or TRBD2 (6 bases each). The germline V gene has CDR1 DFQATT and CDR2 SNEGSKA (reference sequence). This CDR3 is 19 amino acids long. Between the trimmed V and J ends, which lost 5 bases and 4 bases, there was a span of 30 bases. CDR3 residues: CSASRGRGGSYNGYNEQFF. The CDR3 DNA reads TGCAGTGCTTCACGGGGGCGGGGTGGCTCCTACAATGGATACAATGAGCAGTTCTTC.

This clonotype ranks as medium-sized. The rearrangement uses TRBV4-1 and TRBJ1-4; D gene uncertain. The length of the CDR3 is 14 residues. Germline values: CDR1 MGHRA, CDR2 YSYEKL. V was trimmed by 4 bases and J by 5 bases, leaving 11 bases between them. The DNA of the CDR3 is TGCGCCAGCAGCCCCGGACCGCAAAATGAAAAACTGTTTTTT. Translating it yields CASSPGPQNEKLFF.

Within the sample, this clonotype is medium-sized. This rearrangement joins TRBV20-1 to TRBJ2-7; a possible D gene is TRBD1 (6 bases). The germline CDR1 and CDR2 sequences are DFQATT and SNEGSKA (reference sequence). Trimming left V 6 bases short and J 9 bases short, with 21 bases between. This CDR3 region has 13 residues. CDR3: CSAQQAQGWGQYF. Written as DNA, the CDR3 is TGCAGTGCGCAACAGGCACAGGGTTGGGGGCAGTACTTC.

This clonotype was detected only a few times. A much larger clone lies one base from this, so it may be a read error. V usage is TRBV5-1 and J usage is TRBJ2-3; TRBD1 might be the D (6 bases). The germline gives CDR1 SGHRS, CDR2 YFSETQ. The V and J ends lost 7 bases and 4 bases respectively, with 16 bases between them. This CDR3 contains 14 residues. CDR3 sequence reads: CASGPSKGADTQYF. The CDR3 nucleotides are TGCGCCAGCGGACCTAGTAAGGGGGCAGATACGCAGTATTTT.

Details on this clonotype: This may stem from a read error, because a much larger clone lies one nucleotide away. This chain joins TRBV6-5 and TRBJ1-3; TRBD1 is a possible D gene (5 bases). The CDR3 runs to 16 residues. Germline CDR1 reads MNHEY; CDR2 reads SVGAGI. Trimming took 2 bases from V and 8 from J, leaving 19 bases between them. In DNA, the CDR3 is TGTGCCAGCAGTTACAAGGCAGGGAGGGTAGTGGACACCATATATTTT. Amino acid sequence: CASSYKAGRVVDTIYF.

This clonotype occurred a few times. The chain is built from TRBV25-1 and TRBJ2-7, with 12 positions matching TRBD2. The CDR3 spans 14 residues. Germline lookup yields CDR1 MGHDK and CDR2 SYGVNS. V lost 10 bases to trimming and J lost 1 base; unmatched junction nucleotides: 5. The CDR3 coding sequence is TGTGCCAACCCCGGGACTAGCGGGTCCTACGAGCAGTACTTC. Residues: CANPGTSGSYEQYF.

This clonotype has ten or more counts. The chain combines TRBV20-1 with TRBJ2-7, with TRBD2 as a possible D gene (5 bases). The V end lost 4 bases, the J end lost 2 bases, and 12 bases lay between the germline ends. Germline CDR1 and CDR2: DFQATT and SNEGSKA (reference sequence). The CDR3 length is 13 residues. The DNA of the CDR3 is TGCAGTGCTAACCGGGATTTCACCTACGAGCAGTACTTC. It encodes CSANRDFTYEQYF.

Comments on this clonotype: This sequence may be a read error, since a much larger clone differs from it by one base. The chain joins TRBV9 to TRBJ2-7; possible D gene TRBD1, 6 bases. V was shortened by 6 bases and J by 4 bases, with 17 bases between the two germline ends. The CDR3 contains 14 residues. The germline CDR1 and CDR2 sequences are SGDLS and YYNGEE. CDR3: CASNGTPQGYEQYF. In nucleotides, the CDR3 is TGTGCCAGCAACGGTACACCCCAGGGGTACGAGCAGTACTTC.

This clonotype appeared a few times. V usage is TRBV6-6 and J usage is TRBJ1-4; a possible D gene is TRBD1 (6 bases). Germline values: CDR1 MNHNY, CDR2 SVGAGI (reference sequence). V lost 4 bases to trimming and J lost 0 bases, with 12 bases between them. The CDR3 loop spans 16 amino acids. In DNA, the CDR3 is TGTGCCAGCAGTTTCACCGGGACAACAACTAATGAAAAACTGTTTTTT. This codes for CASSFTGTTTNEKLFF.